This T cell receptor (beta chain) was captured by sequencing in a study of Ad26.COV2.S vaccination and SARS-CoV-2 variants. Overall study results and limits: Using TCR breadth and depth analyses may have led to underestimated total T cell responses. Vaccine recipients showed a spike-specific TCR breadth that was higher than in placebo recipients.

Treatment denoted: approximately 18 received Ad26.COV2.S at low or high dose, single or two shots; roughly five received placebo; per-sample allocation not given. Vaccine and placebo recipients were sampled on day 63 after the first injection. Concerning this clone itself: Its specificity is not known.

Measured with immunoSEQ multiplex PCR; TCRdb has only the in-frame clones, and not every one. The data hold more than 400,000 clones, with 90% observed a single time. This clonotype was sampled from a person aged 18-65 years who received the Ad26.COV2.S COVID-19 vaccine or a placebo. The specimen comprised peripheral blood, sampled in a trial of Ad26.COV2.S vaccine versus placebo.

CDR3 sequence reads: CASSIRGGGISYEQYF. CDR3 sequence (DNA): TGTGCCAGTAGTATAAGGGGAGGGGGCATCTCCTACGAGCAGTACTTC. The V call is TRBV19, the J call TRBJ2-7; D tentatively reads TRBD1 or TRBD2 (7 bases each). Germline V gives CDR1 LNHDA, CDR2 SQIVND (reference sequence). V shed 2 bases and J shed 0 bases, with 14 bases lying between them. The CDR3 spans 16 residues. The full variable domain, in which reference TRBV19 and TRBJ2-7 provide the parts outside the CDR3, is DGGITQSPKYLFRKEGQNVTLSCEQNLNHDAMYWYRQDPGQGLRLIYYSQIVNDFQKGDIAEGYSVSREKKESFPLTVTSAQKNPTAFYLCASSIRGGGISYEQYFGPGTRLTVT.